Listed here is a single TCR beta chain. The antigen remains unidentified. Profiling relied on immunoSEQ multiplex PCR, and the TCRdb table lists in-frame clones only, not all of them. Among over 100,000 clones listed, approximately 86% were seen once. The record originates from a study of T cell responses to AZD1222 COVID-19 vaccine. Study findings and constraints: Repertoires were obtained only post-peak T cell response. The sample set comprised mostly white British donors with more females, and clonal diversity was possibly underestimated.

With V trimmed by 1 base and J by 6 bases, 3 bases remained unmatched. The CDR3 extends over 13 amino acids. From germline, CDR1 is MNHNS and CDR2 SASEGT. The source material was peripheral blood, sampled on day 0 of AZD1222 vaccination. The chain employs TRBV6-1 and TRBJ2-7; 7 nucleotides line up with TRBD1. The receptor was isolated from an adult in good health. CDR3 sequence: CASSEGQGTEQYF. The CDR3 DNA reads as TGTGCCAGCAGTGAAGGACAGGGTACCGAGCAGTACTTC.